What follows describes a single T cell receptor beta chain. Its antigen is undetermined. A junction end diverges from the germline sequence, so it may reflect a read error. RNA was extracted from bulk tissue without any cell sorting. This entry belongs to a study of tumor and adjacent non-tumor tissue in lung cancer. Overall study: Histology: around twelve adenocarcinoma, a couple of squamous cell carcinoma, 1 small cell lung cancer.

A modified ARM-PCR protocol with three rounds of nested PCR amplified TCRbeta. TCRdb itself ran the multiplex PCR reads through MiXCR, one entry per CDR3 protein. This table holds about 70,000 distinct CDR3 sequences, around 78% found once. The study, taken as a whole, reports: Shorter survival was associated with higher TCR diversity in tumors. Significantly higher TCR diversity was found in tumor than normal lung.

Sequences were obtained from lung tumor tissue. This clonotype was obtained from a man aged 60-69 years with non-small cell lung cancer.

As DNA, the CDR3 is TGTGCCAGCAGTTACGAGAACTACGAGCAGTATTTC. This codes for CASSYENYEQYF. The rearrangement joins TRBV6-5 to TRBJ2-7; D is unresolved. This CDR3 region has 12 residues. The germline gives CDR1 MNHEY, CDR2 SVGAGI.